The rows below give T cell receptor beta chains drawn from one sample of a study of blood T cell repertoires in COVID-19. Generated by immunoSEQ multiplex PCR, the TCRdb table keeps only in-frame clones and is missing some. The sample has under 150,000 clones; about 75% are singletons. Sequencing input: PBMCs or T cells enriched from blood (not recorded which). These receptors came from a woman in her 50s who had recovered from COVID-19. Each CDR3 is given without its conserved first and last residue. Fields, in order: V gene, CDR3 protein.

V gene: TRBV24-1; CDR3 protein: ATSASSTDTQY
V gene: TRBV7-9; CDR3 protein: ASSLRGPGRNTEAF
V gene: TRBV9; CDR3 protein: ASSVDEASNEKLF
V gene: TRBV10-1; CDR3 protein: ASRQGKYYSNQPQH
V gene: TRBV4-1; CDR3 protein: ASSQGTGGGYGYT
V gene: TRBV7-9; CDR3 protein: ASSLRERQPQH
V gene: TRBV4-1; CDR3 protein: ASSQDFGRGGYNEQF
V gene: TRBV5-6; CDR3 protein: ASSFPGTGGADTQY
V gene: TRBV28; CDR3 protein: ASSLEGTSGWSSYNEQF
V gene: TRBV3-1/TRBV3-2; CDR3 protein: ASSQDLGATGYT
V gene: TRBV5-1; CDR3 protein: ASSPRTSGSSMDTQY
V gene: TRBV3-1/TRBV3-2; CDR3 protein: ASSQDRGYYNEQF
V gene: TRBV28; CDR3 protein: ASSSLNQGREETQY
V gene: TRBV5-6; CDR3 protein: ASSQTGPFIGTEAF
V gene: TRBV2; CDR3 protein: ASKGIADYEQY
V gene: TRBV27; CDR3 protein: ASSAGEPLRYEQY
V gene: TRBV12-5; CDR3 protein: ASSRGATNEKLF
V gene: TRBV3-1/TRBV3-2; CDR3 protein: ASSLGASQGAF
V gene: TRBV27; CDR3 protein: ASSLSGANGYT
V gene: TRBV7-8; CDR3 protein: ASSLATTNGYT
V gene: TRBV9; CDR3 protein: ASSPGGQETQY
V gene: TRBV28; CDR3 protein: ASSPLRENTEAF
V gene: TRBV30; CDR3 protein: AWSLQGAEAF
V gene: TRBV9; CDR3 protein: ASSPGYDTEAF
V gene: TRBV7-8; CDR3 protein: ASSLLTGQGSFEQF
V gene: TRBV5-1; CDR3 protein: ASSLWGSSEAF
V gene: TRBV27; CDR3 protein: ASSQDRVRETQY
V gene: TRBV20-1; CDR3 protein: SASEGATQNYGYT
V gene: TRBV2; CDR3 protein: ASSELRQSHGYT
V gene: TRBV11-3; CDR3 protein: ASSLGPLYGYT
V gene: TRBV10-3; CDR3 protein: AIMGGMNTEAF
V gene: TRBV19; CDR3 protein: ASRTTGRNTEAF
V gene: TRBV3-1/TRBV3-2; CDR3 protein: ASSQSPTLNTEAF
V gene: TRBV4-1; CDR3 protein: ASSQEFRGGVNTEAF
V gene: TRBV7-9; CDR3 protein: ASSQGSAPGTDTQY
V gene: TRBV7-6; CDR3 protein: ASSSPGLENTIY
V gene: TRBV2; CDR3 protein: ASMWENYGYT
V gene: TRBV2; CDR3 protein: ASTMGRAGPEAF
V gene: TRBV6-1; CDR3 protein: ASSEPTGGGFGELF
V gene: TRBV5-4; CDR3 protein: ASSPRASGSYEQY
V gene: TRBV6-5; CDR3 protein: ASQLAGAYEQY
V gene: TRBV13; CDR3 protein: ASSIRGTAVYEQY
V gene: TRBV29-1; CDR3 protein: SVVSSGGRGETQY
V gene: TRBV11-3; CDR3 protein: ASSLGQWGSGGRTDTQY
V gene: TRBV18; CDR3 protein: ASSPGLAGEGEQY
V gene: TRBV19; CDR3 protein: ASSNYGTDYEQY